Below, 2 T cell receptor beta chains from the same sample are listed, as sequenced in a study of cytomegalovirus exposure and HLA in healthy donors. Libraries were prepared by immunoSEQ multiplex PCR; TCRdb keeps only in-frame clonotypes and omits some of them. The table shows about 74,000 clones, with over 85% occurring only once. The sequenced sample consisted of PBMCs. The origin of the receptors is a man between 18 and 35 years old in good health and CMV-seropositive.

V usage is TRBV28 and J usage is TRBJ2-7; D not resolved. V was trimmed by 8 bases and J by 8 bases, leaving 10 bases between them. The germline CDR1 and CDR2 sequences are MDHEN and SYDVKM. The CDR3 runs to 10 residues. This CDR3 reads CASSLGQQYF. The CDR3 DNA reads TGTGCCAGCTCCCTGGGCCAGCAGTACTTC.

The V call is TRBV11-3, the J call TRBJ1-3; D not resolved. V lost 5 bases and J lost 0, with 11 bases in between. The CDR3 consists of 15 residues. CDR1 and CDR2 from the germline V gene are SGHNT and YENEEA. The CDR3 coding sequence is TGTGCCAGCAGCCCTCCGCTAGCCTCTGGAAACACCATATATTTT. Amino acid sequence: CASSPPLASGNTIYF.